Detailed here is one T cell receptor (beta chain). This clonotype was recorded many times. This receptor's antigen is unknown. Qualities for individual bases were not recorded, and no much larger clone is one base off. Hyperthyroidism patients were newly diagnosed, with disease duration under 2 months, and aged 18 to 65 years. Patients with uncontrolled infections, other autoimmune diseases, pregnancy or lactation were excluded. Diagnoses were based on clinical symptoms, serum thyroxine and TRAb, thyroid ultrasound and orbital computed tomography. Blood from progressor patients was drawn when they were first diagnosed with hyperthyroidism, before any ophthalmopathy symptoms appeared. PBMCs were isolated from approximately 10 ml of fresh peripheral blood by Ficoll-Paque density gradient centrifugation. Progressor patients were initially diagnosed with Graves' hyperthyroidism and developed ophthalmopathy during follow-up. Trizol reagent was used to extract total RNA, and RNA quality was then checked on an Agilent 2100 Bioanalyzer.

Reading the germline V gene gives CDR1 LGHNT and CDR2 FRNRAP. Relative to germline, V is 2 bases shorter and J is 4 bases shorter, with 11 bases between their ends. The cysteine opens and the phenylalanine closes a CDR3 of 14 amino acids. Solely the CDR3 DNA is kept, with 42 bases framed from the first base. Amplification of TCR beta CDR3 regions was carried out from RNA transcripts. A first-round RT-PCR of the TCR CDR3 used the HTBI primer set with the Qiagen OneStep RT-PCR kit. Libraries were constructed in a second round of multiplex PCR, after which size selection and purification were carried out. Libraries were sequenced paired-end with 100 bp reads on an Illumina HiSeq2000. The study's own analysis went as follows. SOAPnuke was used to process the raw data, removing reads that contained adapters or uncalled bases, had a mean Phred below 15, or lacked an exact match to the constant primer or identifier. High-quality paired reads were merged using COPE v1.2.5, and each unique nucleotide sequence was defined as a clonotype. Clonotypes were aligned to IMGT TRBV, TRBD and TRBJ reference segments using MiTCR v1.1. Analysis was restricted to V-J combinations with a frequency above 0.0001, which covered roughly 99% of repertoires. A TCS score was defined as the ratio between F50 (clonal expansion) and ExV (chaos), using BLOSUM62-based TCRdist between CDR3 peptides within each V-J. Welch's t-statistics and random forest reduced roughly 530 V-J features to roughly 13, which were used in a naive Bayes classifier (R e1071). The public reads were reprocessed in TCRdb via fastp at Q25 and MiXCR, keeping in-frame beta chains. Every CDR3 protein is listed once, alongside the most common genes and DNA of its rows. None of the V and J calls come from the authors' own analysis; TCRdb made them. The sample yields roughly 360,000 distinct CDR3 sequences; roughly 14% were counted once. The ten largest clones capture around 20% of the sample.

The data belong to a study of T cells in Graves' hyperthyroidism and ophthalmopathy (dated by TCRdb to the late 2010s). Looking at the study overall: Peripheral blood was collected at initial diagnosis, before any treatment. To identify distinguishing TCR V-J signatures, a discovery cohort of about a hundred patients was used, comprising approximately 40 with Graves' ophthalmopathy and approximately 57 with stable Graves' hyperthyroidism. Thyroid tissue and blood T-cell repertoires from six Graves' hyperthyroidism patients were also compared in the study. The paper describes TCR Vbeta CDR3 sequencing of fewer than 150 peripheral blood samples, made up of some 40 ophthalmopathy patients, around 78 hyperthyroidism patients and 17 progressor patients. Once sampling was done, hyperthyroidism patients were given methimazole at a starting dose of 30 mg daily, whereas ophthalmopathy patients were given high-dose intravenous methylprednisolone. For training and testing, the 100 or so patients in the discovery cohort were randomly divided in a 7:3 ratio. Prospective prediction of ophthalmopathy was tested in an independent validation cohort consisting of 18 hyperthyroidism patients and more than 15 patients who later progressed to ophthalmopathy.

On the study overall, not on this receptor specifically: During validation, the model predicted progression to ophthalmopathy a median of about 6.5 months ahead of onset, with roughly 65% sensitivity and 72.22% specificity. Most expanded thyroid clonotypes (frequency above 0.001) were also detected in blood, a finding suggesting that blood repertoires may reflect thyroid immune responses. Sample size was not statistically predetermined, and investigators were not blinded to group allocation. A 13 V-J signature model separated ophthalmopathy from stable hyperthyroidism, with around 88% sensitivity and roughly 81% specificity in cross-validation and 80%/75% in testing.

The receptor was derived from a man aged 30 to 45 with Graves' hyperthyroidism that later progressed to Graves' ophthalmopathy. This receptor chain uses TRBV12-5 and TRBJ2-5; there is no confident call for the D gene. Sequencing used blood. The nucleotide sequence is TGTGCTAGTGGTTTGCTCCCTTCGGTAGAGACCCAGTACTTC. Its protein is CASGLLPSVETQYF. With all but the CDR3 taken from the reference TRBV12-5 and TRBJ2-5 genes, the full variable domain is: DARVTQTPRHKVTEMGQEVTMRCQPILGHNTVFWYRQTMMQGLELLAYFRNRAPLDDSGMPKDRFSAEMPDATLATLKIQPSEPRDSAVYFCASGLLPSVETQYFGPGTRLLVL.